This passage covers 30 T cell receptor beta chains from one sample sequenced in a study of blood T cell repertoires in COVID-19. Libraries were prepared by immunoSEQ multiplex PCR; TCRdb keeps only in-frame clonotypes and omits some of them. The sample consists of just under 80,000 clones, 88% of them appearing once. Sequencing input: peripheral blood. The source is a human donor in a cohort sampled during active COVID-19.

The V and J genes are TRBV12-3 or TRBV12-4 and TRBJ1-5; D call uncertain. The CDR3 extends over 13 amino acids. Trimming pared 7 bases from V and 7 bases from J, leaving 14 bases between. CDR3 nucleotides: TGTGCCAGCACCCCAGGTGGGAGGCAGCCCCAGCATTTT. This translates into CASTPGGRQPQHF.

The rearrangement uses TRBV18 and TRBJ2-7; TRBD2 matches at 11 bases. The CDR3 is 17 residues long. The V and J ends lost 1 base and 5 bases, in that order; junction bases with no gene match: 10. From germline, CDR1 is KGHSH and CDR2 LQKENI. The DNA for the CDR3 is TGTGCCAGCTCACCACTAGCGGGAGGGCCTCAGGGTCACGAGCAGTACTTC. Amino acids: CASSPLAGGPQGHEQYF.

This chain connects TRBV5-1 to TRBJ1-2; TRBD1 matches at 8 bases. The CDR3 loop spans 15 amino acids. With V trimmed by 4 bases and J by 4 bases, 9 bases remained unmatched. CDR1 SGHRS and CDR2 YFSETQ come from the germline V gene. CDR3 in DNA: TGCGCCAGCAGCCCTACGGACAGGGATATCTATGGCTACACCTTC. Translating it yields CASSPTDRDIYGYTF.

In this sample, this clone turned up once. The CDR3 region is CASSLARGAGNQPQHF. In DNA, the CDR3 is TGTGCCAGCAGCTTGGCCCGGGGGGCCGGCAATCAGCCCCAGCATTTT. The chain links TRBV5-6 to TRBJ1-5; tentatively, D is TRBD1 (6 bases). In germline, CDR1 is SGHDT, CDR2 YYEEEE. The length of the CDR3 is 16 residues. Trimming left V 0 bases short and J 2 bases short, with 12 bases between.

This rearrangement joins TRBV18 to TRBJ2-7; TRBD2 matches 10 bases. Germline V gene lookup returns CDR1 KGHSH and CDR2 LQKENI. V shed 3 bases, J shed 2 bases, and the junction held 13 bases outside the gene matches. There are 18 residues in the CDR3. The CDR3 region is CASSPGFLAGVGAYEQYF. The CDR3 region has the DNA TGTGCCAGCTCACCGGGTTTCCTAGCGGGAGTCGGAGCCTACGAGCAGTACTTC.

This clone has a single count. This chain uses TRBV4-1 with TRBJ2-1; maybe TRBD2 (5 bases). Germline CDR1 MGHRA, CDR2 YSYEKL. CDR3 length: 13 amino acids. Trimming pared 1 base from V and 8 bases from J, leaving 9 bases between. The CDR3 nucleotides read TGCGCCAGCAGCCAAGCGGGGTGGGATGAGCAGTTCTTC. Protein: CASSQAGWDEQFF.

The chain is built from TRBV28 and TRBJ2-7; D gene unclear. CDR3 length: 13 amino acids. The V gene's germline CDR1 is MDHEN and CDR2 SYDVKM. With 7 bases removed from V and 2 bases from J, the gap between germline ends came to 12 bases. For the CDR3, the DNA is TGTGCCAGCAACCGACACTTGGCCTACGAGCAGTACTTC. Amino acid sequence: CASNRHLAYEQYF.

This sequence joins TRBV5-1 and TRBJ1-2, with 8 bases aligning to TRBD1. This CDR3 spans 14 amino acids. With V trimmed by 0 bases and J by 8 bases, 6 bases remained unmatched. Germline V gives CDR1 SGHRS, CDR2 YFSETQ. The CDR3, as DNA: TGCGCCAGCAGCTTGGCCCAGGGGGCTGGGGGCTACACCTTC. This sequence encodes CASSLAQGAGGYTF.

This sequence joins TRBV5-6 and TRBJ1-6; D gene unclear. V lost 4 bases, J lost 7 bases, and 9 bases lay in between. Germline-derived CDR1 and CDR2 are SGHDT and YYEEEE. The CDR3 runs to 13 residues. The CDR3 bases are TGTGCCAGCAGCCCATCTAAGAATTCACCCCTCCACTTT. It yields the protein CASSPSKNSPLHF.

The chain uses TRBV5-4 and TRBJ1-1, with 8 nucleotides matching TRBD1. The ends lost 4 bases at V and 4 bases at J; junction bases unmatched: 9. The CDR3 has 15 residues. Per the germline V gene, CDR1 is SGHNT and CDR2 is YYREEE (reference sequence). In nucleotides, the CDR3 is TGTGCCAGCAGCCCAGGACAGGGTGCGGTCACTGAAGCTTTCTTT. Residues: CASSPGQGAVTEAFF.

This chain links TRBV4-1 with TRBJ1-4; D is perhaps TRBD1 (6 bases). The ends were cut back, 8 bases at V and 8 bases at J, with 12 bases in the middle. The germline CDR1 and CDR2 sequences are MGHRA and YSYEKL. The length of the CDR3 is 12 residues. The CDR3 here is CASGRGREKLFF. The DNA for the CDR3 is TGCGCCAGCGGCAGGGGAAGGGAAAAACTGTTTTTT.

The chain carries TRBV7-9 and TRBJ1-1, with D perhaps TRBD1 (6 bases). CDR1 and CDR2 from the germline V gene are SEHNR and FQNEAQ (reference sequence). The CDR3 extends over 15 amino acids. V lost 5 bases and J 3 bases, leaving 16 bases between the germline ends. The CDR3 nucleotides are TGTGCCAGCAGCCTAGGGTACAGGGCGGACACTGAAGCTTTCTTT. Translation gives CASSLGYRADTEAFF.

CDR3 region: CASRPGSSSYNEQFF. Here the CDR3 DNA reads TGTGCCAGCAGGCCCGGGTCCAGCTCCTACAATGAGCAGTTCTTC. The rearrangement uses TRBV4-2 and TRBJ2-1; D is unclear. The V end lost 6 bases, the J end lost 0 bases, and 12 bases lay between the germline ends. CDR1 and CDR2 from the germline V gene are LGHNA and YNFKEQ. The CDR3 consists of 15 residues.

This clone has just a few counts. V is TRBV7-2 and J is TRBJ1-5; D is uncertain. The V end lost 2 bases, the J end lost 5 bases, and 4 bases lay between the germline ends. This CDR3 is 12 amino acids long. Per germline, CDR1 SGHTA and CDR2 FQGNSA. CDR3 sequence (DNA): TGTGCCAGCAGCTTAATAGATCAGCCCCAGCATTTT. The encoded protein is CASSLIDQPQHF.

The V and J genes are TRBV7-2 and TRBJ1-1; D might be TRBD1 (6 bases). The CDR3 loop spans 13 amino acids. V was cut by 3 bases and J by 1 base, with 6 bases left in between. Germline V gives CDR1 SGHTA, CDR2 FQGNSA. The CDR3 DNA reads TGTGCCAGCAGCTTGACAGGGAACACTGAAGCTTTCTTT. Protein sequence: CASSLTGNTEAFF.

This clone has only one observation. The rearrangement links TRBV4-3 to TRBJ2-1; a weak D match, TRBD1 (5 bases). Trimming removed 0 bases from V and 0 bases from J, with 15 bases in between. This CDR3 spans 18 amino acids. The V gene's germline CDR1 is LGHNA and CDR2 YSLEER. The CDR3 coding sequence is TGCGCCAGCAGCCAAGATCTTGCCGACAGAAGCTCCTACAATGAGCAGTTCTTC. Translation gives CASSQDLADRSSYNEQFF.

This clone was recorded only once. The rearrangement joins TRBV3-1 (or the pseudogene TRBV3-2) to TRBJ2-1; D is perhaps TRBD1 (6 bases). The V gene lost 4 bases and the J gene lost 6 bases, with 16 bases spanning the gap. CDR1 is LGHDT, CDR2 YNNKEL, per germline (reference sequence). The length of the CDR3 is 15 residues. CDR3 sequence: CASSPAQGRVNEQFF. In DNA form, the CDR3 reads TGTGCCAGCAGCCCAGCCCAGGGGCGCGTCAATGAGCAGTTCTTC.

A few counts support this clone. The chain is built from TRBV27 and TRBJ2-7; TRBD2 aligns across 10 bases. J was trimmed by 0 bases and V by 3 bases; bases with no gene match: 11. The germline V gene has CDR1 MNHEY and CDR2 SMNVEV (reference sequence). CDR3 length equals 18 residues. CDR3 DNA sequence: TGTGCCAGCAGTTTTCGCCTAGCGGGAGTTAGGGACTCCTACGAGCAGTACTTC. It specifies CASSFRLAGVRDSYEQYF.

This clone occurred once. The rearrangement uses TRBV5-4 and TRBJ2-5; 7 bases are shared with TRBD2. The trim removed 4 bases at V and 2 bases at J, leaving 14 bases unmatched. The germline gives CDR1 SGHNT, CDR2 YYREEE (reference sequence). This CDR3 region has 17 residues. The CDR3: CASSPGGGHLPQETQYF. CDR3 in DNA: TGTGCCAGCAGCCCGGGAGGAGGCCATTTACCTCAAGAGACCCAGTACTTC.

The rearrangement links TRBV24-1 to TRBJ1-5; D is ambiguous. CDR1 KGHDR and CDR2 SFDVKD come from the germline V gene. The CDR3 contains 14 residues. V lost 4 bases and J lost 5, with 11 bases in between. In DNA, the CDR3 is TGTGCCACCAGTGACTCTAGAGGGTATCAGCCCCAGCATTTT. Translation gives CATSDSRGYQPQHF.

V gene TRBV11-2 combines with J gene TRBJ2-3, with 8 bases identical to TRBD2. Germline V gives CDR1 SGHAT, CDR2 FQNNGV. This CDR3 spans 16 amino acids. After removal of 5 bases from V and 7 bases from J, the junction contained 14 bases not matched to a gene. The CDR3 is CASSLAGGKLVYTQYF. CDR3 bases: TGTGCCAGCAGCCTCGCGGGAGGTAAATTAGTATATACGCAGTATTTT.

The chain recombines TRBV5-3 with TRBJ1-6, with TRBD1 identical over 12 bases. TRBV5-3 is labeled an ORF, and its function is uncertain. V dropped 3 bases and J dropped 8; count of bases not matched to a gene: 0. The CDR3 contains 14 residues. Written as DNA, the CDR3 is TGTGCCAGAAGCTGGGACAGGGGGCATTCACCCCTCCACTTT. Its protein is CARSWDRGHSPLHF.

The chain links TRBV25-1 to TRBJ1-6; TRBD1 might be the D (5 bases). The CDR3 is 17 residues long. In germline, CDR1 is MGHDK, CDR2 SYGVNS. V lost 2 bases, J lost 5 bases, and 16 bases lay in between. The CDR3 is CASSEQFWGGDNSPLHF. CDR3 sequence (DNA): TGTGCCAGCAGTGAACAGTTCTGGGGAGGGGATAATTCACCCCTCCACTTT.

V gene TRBV6-1 combines with J gene TRBJ2-1; 14 bases match TRBD2. Trimming took 5 bases from V and 8 from J; bases not matched to a gene: 5. CDR3 length equals 15 residues. Germline-derived CDR1 and CDR2 are MNHNS and SASEGT. Here the CDR3 reads CASSSPGLAGDEQFF. The DNA of the CDR3 is TGTGCCAGCAGTTCCCCGGGACTAGCGGGGGATGAGCAGTTCTTC.

The CDR3 reads CASSIRGEQYF. For the CDR3, the DNA is TGTGCCAGCAGCATTCGGGGCGAGCAGTACTTC. The chain carries TRBV9 and TRBJ2-7; TRBD2 is a possible D gene (5 bases). Between the trimmed V and J ends, which lost 4 bases and 6 bases, there was a span of 8 bases. Germline V lookup: CDR1 SGDLS, CDR2 YYNGEE. This CDR3 is built from 11 residues. The whole variable domain, remainder taken from reference TRBV9 and TRBJ2-7, is DSGVTQTPKHLITATGQRVTLRCSPRSGDLSVYWYQQSLDQGLQFLIQYYNGEERAKGNILERFSAQQFPDLHSELNLSSLELGDSALYFCASSIRGEQYFGPGTRLTVT.

The chain has TRBV11-3 and TRBJ2-1, with D maybe TRBD1 (6 bases). V dropped 9 bases and J dropped 9 bases, with 15 bases sitting between them. The V gene's germline CDR1 is SGHNT and CDR2 YENEEA. The length of the CDR3 is 12 residues. The CDR3 DNA reads TGTGCCAGTACTCGAGTGACAGGTGAGCAGTTCTTC. Translated: CASTRVTGEQFF. Together with reference TRBV11-3 and TRBJ2-1, the CDR3 gives the full variable domain: EAGVVQSPRYKIIEKKQPVAFWCNPISGHNTLYWYLQNLGQGPELLIRYENEEAVDDSQLPKDRFSAERLKGVDSTLKIQPAELGDSAVYLCASTRVTGEQFFGPGTRLTVL.

The V gene is TRBV30, the J gene TRBJ1-2; 8 positions match TRBD1. Germline-derived CDR1 and CDR2 are GTSNPN and SVGIG (reference sequence). V shed 5 bases, J shed 5 bases, and the junction held 7 bases outside the gene matches. The CDR3 totals 13 residues. The CDR3 DNA sequence: TGTGCCTGGGGGAGGGACAGGCCGTATGGCTACACCTTC. As protein: CAWGRDRPYGYTF.

The chain links TRBV6-5 to TRBJ2-2, with TRBD1 matching 10 bases. The CDR3 contains 14 residues. Germline CDR1 is MNHEY and CDR2 is SVGAGI. V was clipped by 7 bases and J by 7 bases; unmatched bases: 6. The CDR3 bases are TGTGCCAGCAAGGGACAGGGGATTATCGGGGAGCTGTTTTTT. Protein product: CASKGQGIIGELFF.

This chain joins TRBV13 and TRBJ2-7; 9 nucleotides match TRBD2. With 0 bases clipped from V and 6 bases from J, the junction kept 9 bases outside the gene matches. From germline, CDR1 is PRHDT and CDR2 FYEKMQ (reference sequence). The CDR3 extends over 16 amino acids. The CDR3 spells CASSLGRASGTGEQYF. The CDR3 DNA is TGTGCCAGCAGCTTAGGGAGGGCTAGCGGGACGGGCGAGCAGTACTTC.

This clone was seen only once. CDR3 protein: CATSDIGQNTGELFF. The CDR3 region has the DNA TGTGCCACCAGTGACATAGGACAGAACACCGGGGAGCTGTTTTTT. The V and J genes are TRBV24-1 and TRBJ2-2, with a weak D call TRBD1 (5 bases). The V end was cut by 4 bases, the J end by 1 base, with 9 bases between. The CDR3 is 15 residues long. CDR1 and CDR2 from the germline V gene are KGHDR and SFDVKD.